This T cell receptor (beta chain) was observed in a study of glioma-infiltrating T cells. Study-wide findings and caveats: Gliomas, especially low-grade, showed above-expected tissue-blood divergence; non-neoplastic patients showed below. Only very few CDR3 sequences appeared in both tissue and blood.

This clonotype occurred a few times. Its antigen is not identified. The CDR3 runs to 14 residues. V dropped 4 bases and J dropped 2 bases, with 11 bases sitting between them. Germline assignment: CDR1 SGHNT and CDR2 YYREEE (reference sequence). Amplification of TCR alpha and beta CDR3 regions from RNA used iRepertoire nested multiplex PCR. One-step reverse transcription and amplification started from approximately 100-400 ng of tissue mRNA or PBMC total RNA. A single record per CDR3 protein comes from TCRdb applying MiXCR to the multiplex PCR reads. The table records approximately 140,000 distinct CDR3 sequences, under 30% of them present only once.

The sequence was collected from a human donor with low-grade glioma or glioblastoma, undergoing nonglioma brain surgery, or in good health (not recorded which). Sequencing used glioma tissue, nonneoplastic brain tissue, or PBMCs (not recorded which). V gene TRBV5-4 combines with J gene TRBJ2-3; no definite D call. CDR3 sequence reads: CASSVGRDTDTQYF. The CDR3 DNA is TGTGCCAGCAGCGTCGGGCGCGACACAGATACGCAGTATTTT.